This T cell receptor beta chain was sequenced in a study of T cell changes during pregnancy in multiple sclerosis. Clones were sequenced by immunoSEQ multiplex PCR, and TCRdb holds only the in-frame ones, with some missing. The sample yields 50,000 to 65,000 clones, about 90% seen once. Per the germline V gene, CDR1 is LGHNA and CDR2 is YNFKEQ. V lost 0 bases and J lost 11, with 11 bases in between. The CDR3 length is 12 residues. V usage is TRBV4-2 and J usage is TRBJ2-7; no clear D gene. The sequenced sample was CD4+ T cells from peripheral blood mononuclear cells, obtained in the first trimester of pregnancy. The source is a female donor with multiple sclerosis, enrolled in a pregnancy study. This CDR3 reads CASSQDEPTEYF. CDR3 coding DNA: TGTGCCAGCAGCCAAGATGAACCCACGGAGTACTTC.